This T cell receptor (beta chain) was sequenced during a study of PD-1 blockade in classical Hodgkin lymphoma. Every patient had relapsed following autologous stem cell transplantation, and cohorts differed in brentuximab vedotin exposure. Broader study findings: Patients were excluded if nivolumab began under 1 year after ASCT (the autologous transplant). Lower baseline TCR diversity was reported for newly diagnosed patients than for healthy donors.

V was pared by 4 bases and J by 4 bases, with 15 bases of the junction left unmatched. Germline loops: CDR1 MGHRA, CDR2 YSYEKL. The CDR3 covers 17 residues. In regard to this clone: Its antigen is unidentified.

The table came from immunoSEQ multiplex PCR; TCRdb's copy has only in-frame clones and leaves some out. The table has about 110,000 clones, around 89% seen once. The sequenced sample was peripheral blood mononuclear cells (PBMCs), obtained before the second cycle of nivolumab. V usage is TRBV4-1 and J usage is TRBJ1-2; 7 bases line up with TRBD1. This receptor was obtained from a human donor with classical Hodgkin lymphoma. Written as DNA, the CDR3 is TGCGCCAGCAGCCGGGCGGCCCGGGACAGAATTCCCTATGGCTACACCTTC. Amino acids: CASSRAARDRIPYGYTF.